A single sample is the source of the 22 T cell receptor beta chains below, sequenced in a study of graft-versus-host responses after intestinal transplantation. Assay used: immunoSEQ multiplex PCR; TCRdb lists only in-frame clones, some missing. The sample consists of about 45,000 clones, roughly 91% of them appearing once. The sequences come from PBMCs, collected 524 days after transplant. The receptors shown here come from a human patient who received an intestinal transplant, so some T cells may come from the graft donor.

The V call is TRBV7-8, the J call TRBJ2-7; D remains unclear. The CDR3 totals 15 residues. The germline gives CDR1 SGHVS, CDR2 FQNEAQ. With 5 bases removed from V and 0 bases from J, the gap between germline ends came to 14 bases. CDR3 sequence (DNA): TGTGCCAGCAGCGACGCAGTCGGCCTCTCCTACGAGCAGTACTTC. Protein product: CASSDAVGLSYEQYF.

The rearrangement uses TRBV19 and TRBJ1-5; a weak D match, TRBD1 (5 bases). V shed 7 bases and J shed 6 bases, with 13 bases lying between them. The CDR3 is made up of 13 amino acids. CDR1 is LNHDA, CDR2 SQIVND, per germline (reference sequence). The CDR3 DNA follows: TGTGCCAGTACCCCACTCAGGGCTCAGCCCCAGCATTTT. Translated, it gives CASTPLRAQPQHF.

The rearrangement uses TRBV6-1 and TRBJ1-5; D might be TRBD1 (5 bases). The CDR3 extends over 14 amino acids. Germline CDR1 and CDR2: MNHNS and SASEGT. The V and J ends lost 8 bases and 6 bases respectively, with 17 bases between them. CDR3 coding DNA: TGTGCCAGCCGGGGGGAGGGGATTGGTCAGCCCCAGCATTTT. This translates into CASRGEGIGQPQHF.

The chain links TRBV7-3 to TRBJ2-3; 10 nucleotides match TRBD2. This CDR3 contains 18 residues. The germline CDR1 and CDR2 sequences are SGHTA and FQGTGA. With 4 bases clipped from V and 3 bases from J, the junction kept 13 bases outside the gene matches. CDR3 in DNA: TGTGCCAGCAGCTCTAAGTCAAACCCTAGCGGGAGAACAGATACGCAGTATTTT. Translating it yields CASSSKSNPSGRTDTQYF.

The V gene is TRBV9, the J gene TRBJ2-7; D may be TRBD1 or TRBD2 (5 bases each). Trimming took 3 bases from V and 1 from J, leaving 14 bases between them. The CDR3 has 15 amino acids. Germline V gene lookup returns CDR1 SGDLS and CDR2 YYNGEE. DNA for the CDR3: TGTGCCAGCAGCGCCACCGGGACCGATTCCTACGAGCAGTACTTC. It codes for CASSATGTDSYEQYF.

This chain links TRBV2 with TRBJ1-4; D possibly corresponds to TRBD1 (6 bases). This CDR3 has 12 residues. In germline, CDR1 is SNHLY, CDR2 FYNNEI. Between the trimmed V and J ends, which lost 6 bases and 7 bases, there was a span of 9 bases. CDR3 DNA sequence: TGTGCCAGCAGGGCAGGGGCTGAAAAACTGTTTTTT. Translating it yields CASRAGAEKLFF.

The rearrangement uses TRBV2 and TRBJ2-7; D uncertain. The CDR3 consists of 12 residues. With 3 bases removed from V and 2 bases from J, the gap between germline ends came to 5 bases. The germline V gene encodes CDR1 SNHLY and CDR2 FYNNEI. The CDR3 sequence: CASSDMAYEQYF. Written as DNA, the CDR3 is TGTGCCAGCAGTGACATGGCCTACGAGCAGTACTTC.

The chain recombines TRBV5-1 with TRBJ2-7; D may correspond to TRBD1 or TRBD2 (5 bases each). CDR1 SGHRS and CDR2 YFSETQ come from the germline V gene. CDR3 size: 14 residues. V gave up 4 bases and J gave up 5 bases, with 16 bases separating them. The CDR3 nucleotides read TGCGCCAGCAGCGGGGGTTTAATGGTCGACGAGCAGTACTTC. Protein sequence: CASSGGLMVDEQYF.

This clone has a single count. This chain uses TRBV9 with TRBJ2-1; 8 bases agree with TRBD1. The germline gives CDR1 SGDLS, CDR2 YYNGEE. This CDR3 comprises 15 residues. The J segment lost 1 base and the V segment lost 4 bases, leaving 4 bases of the junction unmatched. DNA of the CDR3: TGTGCCAGCAGCCCCCAGGGGGCGTCCTACAATGAGCAGTTCTTC. Its protein product is CASSPQGASYNEQFF.

This rearrangement joins TRBV30 to TRBJ2-7; 12 bases fit TRBD1. The CDR3 contains 13 residues. The germline V gene has CDR1 GTSNPN and CDR2 SVGIG (reference sequence). V lost 5 bases, J lost 3 bases, and 2 bases stayed unmatched. CDR3 bases: TGTGCCTGGTGGGACAGGGGGCACTACGAGCAGTACTTC. This gives the protein CAWWDRGHYEQYF. The variable domain in full, with the rest retrieved from reference TRBV30 and TRBJ2-7, is SQTIHQWPATLVQPVGSPLSLECTVEGTSNPNLYWYRQAAGRGLQLLFYSVGIGQISSEVPQNLSASRPQDRQFILSSKKLLLSDSGFYLCAWWDRGHYEQYFGPGTRLTVT.

The chain links TRBV11-2 to TRBJ2-1; D unresolved. CDR1 is SGHAT and CDR2 is FQNNGV in the germline V gene. V was cut by 0 bases and J by 6 bases, with 6 bases left in between. CDR3 length: 13 amino acids. The CDR3 sequence is CASSLEYRNEQFF. CDR3 DNA sequence: TGTGCCAGCAGCTTAGAGTACCGCAATGAGCAGTTCTTC.

This clone turned up a few times. This chain joins TRBV6-1 and TRBJ1-1, with D unclear. Trimming shortened V by 8 bases and J by 1 base, and 5 bases separated the two germline ends. Germline lookup yields CDR1 MNHNS and CDR2 SASEGT. The CDR3 is 11 amino acids. The CDR3 sequence: CASGRNTEAFF. The CDR3 DNA reads as TGTGCCAGCGGCAGGAACACTGAAGCTTTCTTT.

V is TRBV4-2 and J is TRBJ2-1, with 14 positions matching TRBD2. The length of the CDR3 is 17 residues. Germline CDR1 and CDR2: LGHNA and YNFKEQ. J lost 8 bases, V lost 0 bases, and 6 bases had no gene match. The CDR3 region has the DNA TGTGCCAGCAGCCAAGAGGTGGGACTAGCGGGAGATTATGAGCAGTTCTTC. This encodes CASSQEVGLAGDYEQFF.

This clone was counted a single time. The chain recombines TRBV27 with TRBJ2-1; TRBD1 aligns across 8 bases. Germline V gene sequence: CDR1 MNHEY, CDR2 SMNVEV (reference sequence). The trim removed 4 bases at V and 1 base at J, leaving 9 bases unmatched. CDR3 length: 17 amino acids. This CDR3 is CASSSQTGDESYNEQFF. The DNA of the CDR3 is TGTGCCAGCAGTTCCCAGACAGGGGACGAATCCTACAATGAGCAGTTCTTC.

This clone is a singleton in its sample. The chain is built from TRBV5-1 and TRBJ2-5; D not certain. The V gene lost 2 bases and the J gene lost 1 base, with 6 bases spanning the gap. Looked up from germline, CDR1 is SGHRS and CDR2 is YFSETQ. The CDR3 has 13 residues. CDR3: CASSLGSQETQYF. In nucleotides, the CDR3 is TGCGCCAGCAGCTTAGGGTCCCAAGAGACCCAGTACTTC. The variable domain in full, completed from reference TRBV5-1 and TRBJ2-5, reads KAGVTQTPRYLIKTRGQQVTLSCSPISGHRSVSWYQQTPGQGLQFLFEYFSETQRNKGNFPGRFSGRQFSNSRSEMNVSTLELGDSALYLCASSLGSQETQYFGPGTRLLVL.

Comment on this clone: Other DNA sequences in the same sample also yield this CDR3. The chain is built from TRBV18 and TRBJ1-2; TRBD1 aligns across 9 bases. CDR3 size: 13 residues. V lost 6 bases to trimming and J lost 7 bases; unmatched junction nucleotides: 6. CDR1 is KGHSH, CDR2 LQKENI, per germline. CDR3 nucleotide sequence: TGTGCCAGCTCGGCTGGGACAGGGAGTGGCTACACCTTC. Its translation is CASSAGTGSGYTF.

V is TRBV4-2 and J is TRBJ2-7; D call uncertain. This CDR3 comprises 12 residues. The germline V and J ends were trimmed by 4 bases and 3 bases, with 7 bases remaining between them. Germline V CDR1 and CDR2: LGHNA, YNFKEQ. CDR3 nucleotides: TGTGCCAGCAGCCGGCATGACTACGAGCAGTACTTC. It yields the protein CASSRHDYEQYF.

The chain couples TRBV28 to TRBJ1-3, with D tentatively TRBD1 (5 bases). V dropped 6 bases and J dropped 2 bases, with 11 bases sitting between them. Germline assignment: CDR1 MDHEN and CDR2 SYDVKM. This CDR3 comprises 14 residues. The CDR3 nucleotides read TGTGCCAGCAGCCTCGGGGCGACTGGAAACACCATATATTTT. This sequence encodes CASSLGATGNTIYF.

The chain recombines TRBV30 with TRBJ2-1; D unresolved. V lost 0 bases to trimming and J lost 3 bases, with 9 bases between them. CDR1 is GTSNPN, CDR2 SVGIG, per germline (reference sequence). The CDR3 has 14 amino acids. DNA of the CDR3: TGTGCCTGGAGTGTACATTCAGGCTACAATGAGCAGTTCTTC. This codes for CAWSVHSGYNEQFF.

J is TRBJ2-7 and V is TRBV4-3; tentatively, D is TRBD2 (5 bases). Trimming took off 0 bases at V and 2 bases at J, with 8 bases between the two ends. Germline lookup yields CDR1 LGHNA and CDR2 YSLEER. The CDR3 is made up of 14 amino acids. In nucleotides, the CDR3 is TGCGCCAGCAGCCAAGACAGAGGGACCTACGAGCAGTACTTC. Translation: CASSQDRGTYEQYF.

The genes are TRBV27 and TRBJ2-1, with D possibly TRBD1 on 8 matching bases. This CDR3 contains 13 residues. Trimming left V 8 bases short and J 10 bases short, with 18 bases between. Germline V CDR1 and CDR2: MNHEY, SMNVEV (reference sequence). This chain's CDR3 is CASQLTGGAEQFF. CDR3 nucleotide sequence: TGTGCCAGCCAACTTACAGGGGGGGCCGAGCAGTTCTTC.

The V and J genes are TRBV6-5 and TRBJ1-2; 9 positions agree with TRBD1. CDR1 is MNHEY and CDR2 is SVGAGI in the germline V gene. The V segment lost 5 bases and the J segment 2 bases; nucleotides outside the gene matches: 6. This CDR3 is 15 amino acids long. CDR3 in amino acids: CASSPSGTGNYGYTF. The DNA for the CDR3 is TGTGCCAGCAGTCCCAGCGGGACAGGGAACTATGGCTACACCTTC.